Listed here are 18 T cell receptor beta chains from one sample, sequenced in a study of human T cells and chemical hapten exposure. TCRdb re-analysed the RACE reads in MiXCR, keeping a single row per CDR3 protein. The sample shows fewer than 80,000 distinct CDR3 sequences, over 9% of them seen only once. Indicated time point: patch test 2, 6 weeks after DPC sensitization. Documented treatment: therapeutic diphenylcyclopropenone sensitization with weekly scalp DPC. The sequences come from whole blood, collected in connection with sensitization to the hapten diphenylcyclopropenone (DPC). The receptors originated from a woman aged 50 to 60 with alopecia areata. Some clones in this sample may be carry-over from other donors' samples.

This clonotype was found a few times. The rearrangement joins TRBV3-1 to TRBJ1-1; the D gene is possibly TRBD1 (5 bases). This CDR3 region has 14 residues. The germline V gene has CDR1 LGHDT and CDR2 YNNKEL (reference sequence). Trimming took off 1 base at V and 9 bases at J, with 15 bases between the two ends. The CDR3 reads CASSQAFPGIQAFF. In nucleotides, the CDR3 is TGTGCCAGCAGCCAAGCTTTTCCAGGGATTCAAGCTTTCTTT.

The rearrangement links TRBV7-9 to TRBJ2-7; weak D call: TRBD1 (6 bases). The CDR3 spans 13 residues. Trimming shortened V by 4 bases and J by 2 bases, and 9 bases separated the two germline ends. Per germline, CDR1 SEHNR and CDR2 FQNEAQ (reference sequence). CDR3 sequence reads: CASSSDRTYEQYF. The CDR3 nucleotides read TGTGCCAGCAGCTCGGACAGAACCTACGAGCAGTACTTC.

This clonotype was picked up a small number of times. DNA of the CDR3: TGTGCCATCAGTGAGTCGGGAGTAGGGGAAAAACTGTTTTTT. It codes for CAISESGVGEKLFF. The chain uses TRBV10-3 and TRBJ1-4; D ambiguous. Trimming pared 0 bases from V and 8 bases from J, leaving 10 bases between. CDR3 length equals 14 residues. Germline values: CDR1 ENHRY, CDR2 SYGVKD.

This clonotype has a count of ten or more. V usage is TRBV24-1 and J usage is TRBJ1-1; TRBD1 is a possible D gene (5 bases). Trimming left V 7 bases short and J 0 bases short, with 11 bases between. This CDR3 has 14 residues. Germline V gene data show CDR1 as KGHDR and CDR2 as SFDVKD. CDR3 protein: CATSGDGMNTEAFF. For the CDR3, the DNA is TGTGCCACCAGCGGGGACGGCATGAACACTGAAGCTTTCTTT.

V usage is TRBV29-1 and J usage is TRBJ2-5; TRBD1 might be the D (6 bases). The germline gives CDR1 SQVTM, CDR2 ANQGSEA. This CDR3 contains 13 residues. Trimming took 2 bases from V and 2 from J, leaving 9 bases between them. The CDR3: CSVESQGQETQYF. The DNA for the CDR3 is TGCAGCGTTGAATCACAGGGACAAGAGACCCAGTACTTC.

In this sample, this clonotype turned up many times. The rearrangement links TRBV4-2 to TRBJ2-2; the match to TRBD1 covers 7 bases. This CDR3 has 15 residues. The V gene's germline CDR1 is LGHNA and CDR2 YNFKEQ. J gave up 1 base and V 4 bases, and 3 bases lay outside the gene matches. CDR3 amino acids: CASSPGQLNTGELFF. DNA for the CDR3: TGTGCCAGCAGCCCGGGACAGCTGAACACCGGGGAGCTGTTTTTT.

The chain couples TRBV18 to TRBJ1-3, with 8 bases identical to TRBD1. Germline values: CDR1 KGHSH, CDR2 LQKENI. This CDR3 has 19 residues. V lost 0 bases and J lost 0; bases outside the gene matches: 10. The CDR3 sequence is CASSPPGQAGDSSGNTIYF. For the CDR3, the DNA is TGTGCCAGCTCACCACCGGGACAGGCCGGCGATTCCTCTGGAAACACCATATATTTT.

The rearrangement uses TRBV18 and TRBJ1-2, with a possible D match to TRBD1 (6 bases). This CDR3 is built from 18 residues. Germline CDR1 KGHSH, CDR2 LQKENI. Trimming removed 2 bases from V and 4 bases from J, with 23 bases in between. The chain's CDR3 is CASSPTEGNRVSRYGYTF. CDR3 DNA: TGTGCCAGCTCACCAACAGAAGGGAACAGGGTATCGCGCTATGGCTACACCTTC. The variable domain in full, completed from reference TRBV18 and TRBJ1-2, reads NAGVMQNPRHLVRRRGQEARLRCSPMKGHSHVYWYRQLPEEGLKFMVYLQKENIIDESGMPKERFSAEFPKEGPSILRIQQVVRGDSAAYFCASSPTEGNRVSRYGYTFGSGTRLTVV.

This clonotype was counted at least ten times. This chain connects TRBV3-1 to TRBJ2-2, with D unresolved. CDR3 length equals 14 residues. In germline, CDR1 is LGHDT, CDR2 YNNKEL (reference sequence). The V gene lost 2 bases and the J gene lost 5 bases, with 9 bases spanning the gap. In DNA form, the CDR3 reads TGTGCCAGCAGCCAATTTGTACCTACCGGGGAGCTGTTTTTT. Translation gives CASSQFVPTGELFF.

This sequence joins TRBV6-2 or TRBV6-3 and TRBJ2-7; 7 nucleotides match TRBD2. With 4 bases clipped from V and 0 bases from J, the junction kept 9 bases outside the gene matches. This CDR3 comprises 16 residues. Germline CDR1 is MNHEY and CDR2 is SVGEGT. The CDR3 loop reads CASSSTTSVSSYEQYF. The CDR3 nucleotides are TGTGCCAGCAGTTCTACTACTAGCGTCAGCTCCTACGAGCAGTACTTC.

This clonotype was seen ten or more times. This chain uses TRBV29-1 with TRBJ2-5; D is possibly TRBD1 (5 bases). V dropped 4 bases and J dropped 3 bases, with 9 bases sitting between them. Germline assignment: CDR1 SQVTM and CDR2 ANQGSEA. This CDR3 comprises 12 residues. The CDR3 sequence: CSVGQTEETQYF. The CDR3 DNA reads as TGCAGCGTTGGACAGACCGAAGAGACCCAGTACTTC.

This clonotype was counted many times. The chain recombines TRBV18 with TRBJ1-3, with a tentative D call TRBD1 (6 bases). The CDR3 has 15 residues. Trimming left V 2 bases short and J 4 bases short, with 12 bases between. CDR1 KGHSH and CDR2 LQKENI come from the germline V gene. The CDR3 protein is CASSPVQGGGNTIYF. The DNA of the CDR3 is TGTGCCAGCTCACCAGTACAGGGCGGAGGAAACACCATATATTTT. Drawing the rest from reference TRBV18 and TRBJ1-3, the complete variable domain is NAGVMQNPRHLVRRRGQEARLRCSPMKGHSHVYWYRQLPEEGLKFMVYLQKENIIDESGMPKERFSAEFPKEGPSILRIQQVVRGDSAAYFCASSPVQGGGNTIYFGEGSWLTVV.

This clonotype was counted a few times. The conserved final phenylalanine or tryptophan is absent from the CDR3, which likely points to a read error. Because the CDR3's place on the DNA is in doubt, the DNA is left out and the CDR3 is given as listed by TCRdb. V is TRBV6-5 and J is TRBJ2-5; TRBD1 is taken as the D call from the table, unchecked against the DNA. In germline, CDR1 is MNHEY, CDR2 SVGAGI. Both ends counted, the CDR3 spans 11 residues. The CDR3 sequence: CASINGGTLHI.

This clonotype appeared a few times. V gene TRBV29-1 combines with J gene TRBJ2-7, with 8 bases identical to TRBD2. Germline V gene data show CDR1 as SQVTM and CDR2 as ANQGSEA. This CDR3 has 14 amino acids. With 4 bases clipped from V and 5 bases from J, the junction kept 10 bases outside the gene matches. The CDR3 loop is CSVVLLAGGHEQYF. As DNA, the CDR3 is TGCAGCGTTGTTCTTCTCGCGGGAGGCCACGAGCAGTACTTC.

This clonotype was seen only a few times. The chain recombines TRBV20-1 with TRBJ1-1, with a tentative D call TRBD1 (6 bases). In germline, CDR1 is DFQATT, CDR2 SNEGSKA (reference sequence). V shed 3 bases and J shed 1 base, with 9 bases lying between them. The CDR3 runs 13 residues. CDR3 residues: CSASQQGNTEAFF. The CDR3 coding sequence is TGCAGTGCTAGTCAACAGGGGAACACTGAAGCTTTCTTT.

This clonotype was detected ten times or more. The chain carries TRBV4-2 and TRBJ2-2, with D tentatively TRBD1 (6 bases). Germline values: CDR1 LGHNA, CDR2 YNFKEQ. V lost 0 bases, J lost 5 bases, and 10 bases lay in between. The CDR3 is 15 residues long. The CDR3, as DNA: TGTGCCAGCAGCCAAGATACAGGGTGGACCGGGGAGCTGTTTTTT. This sequence encodes CASSQDTGWTGELFF.

This clonotype came up many times. The V call is TRBV7-2, the J call TRBJ1-6, with no clear D. Trimming pared 7 bases from V and 9 bases from J, leaving 10 bases between. This CDR3 is built from 12 residues. Germline V gene lookup returns CDR1 SGHTA and CDR2 FQGNSA. The CDR3 reads CASMLEVSPLHF. CDR3 nucleotides: TGTGCCAGCATGCTTGAGGTTTCACCCCTCCACTTT.

This clonotype came up many times. The chain couples TRBV20-1 to TRBJ1-2; 10 nucleotides match TRBD1. This CDR3 spans 14 amino acids. CDR1 is DFQATT and CDR2 is SNEGSKA in the germline V gene (reference sequence). V was pared by 5 bases and J by 3 bases, with 6 bases of the junction left unmatched. The CDR3 loop is CSAPGQGDDYGYTF. CDR3 sequence (DNA): TGCAGTGCTCCCGGACAGGGGGATGACTATGGCTACACCTTC.